This TCR beta chain appears in the sequencing data of a study of blood T cell repertoires in COVID-19. The repertoire was sequenced with immunoSEQ multiplex PCR; TCRdb's copy has only in-frame clones and lacks some. The sample has 300,000 to 450,000 clones; roughly 91% are singletons. This clone has a handful of counts. The TCR originated in a young woman who had recovered from COVID-19. The specimen sequenced was PBMCs or T cells enriched from blood (not recorded which).

CDR3 sequence reads: CASSGQGEQFF. For the CDR3, the DNA is TGTGCCAGCAGCGGCCAGGGGGAGCAGTTCTTC. This chain connects TRBV5-6 to TRBJ2-1; D may be TRBD1 (6 bases). The CDR3 covers 11 residues. The V and J ends lost 4 bases and 10 bases respectively, with 9 bases between them. Germline loops: CDR1 SGHDT, CDR2 YYEEEE.